This T cell receptor (beta chain) was sequenced in a study of T cell repertoires in cytomegalovirus infection. At the level of the study: Used in the study were CMV epitopes, some recently identified and HLA-C-restricted, others well-studied and HLA-B-restricted.

TCRdb re-analysed the reads in MiXCR, keeping a single row per CDR3 protein. The data show 70,000 or so distinct CDR3 sequences, around 27% seen once. The CDR3 covers 14 residues. Per germline, CDR1 SGHTA and CDR2 FQGNSA. V lost 3 bases, J lost 5 bases, and 11 bases lay in between. This clonotype was seen a handful of times. What it binds is not known. Specimen: CD8+ T cells from cultured PBMCs, collected from culture after CMV antigen stimulation. This chain uses TRBV7-2 with TRBJ2-4, with D tentatively TRBD1 (7 bases). This TCR was recovered from a human donor in good health (CMV status not recorded). Some clones in this sample may be carry-over from other donors' samples. CDR3 DNA sequence: TGTGCCAGCAGCTTGGGCGGGACAGAAAACATTCAGTACTTC. Its translation is CASSLGGTENIQYF.